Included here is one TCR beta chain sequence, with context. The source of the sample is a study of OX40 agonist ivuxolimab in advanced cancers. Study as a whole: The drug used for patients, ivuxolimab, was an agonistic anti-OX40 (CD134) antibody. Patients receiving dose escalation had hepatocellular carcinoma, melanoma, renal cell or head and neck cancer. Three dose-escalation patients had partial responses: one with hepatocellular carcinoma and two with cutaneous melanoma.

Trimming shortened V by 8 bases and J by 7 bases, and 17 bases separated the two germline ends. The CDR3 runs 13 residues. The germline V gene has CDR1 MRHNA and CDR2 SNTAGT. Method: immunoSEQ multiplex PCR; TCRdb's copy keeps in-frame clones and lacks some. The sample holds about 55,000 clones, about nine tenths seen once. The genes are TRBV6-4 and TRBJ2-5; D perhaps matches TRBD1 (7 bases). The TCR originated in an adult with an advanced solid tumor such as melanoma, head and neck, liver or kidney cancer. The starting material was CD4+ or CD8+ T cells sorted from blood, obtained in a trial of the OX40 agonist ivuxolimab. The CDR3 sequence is CASLDRRGGTQYF. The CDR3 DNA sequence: TGTGCCAGCCTGGACAGGCGGGGAGGGACCCAGTACTTC.